This passage covers 13 T cell receptor beta chains from one sample sequenced in a study of blood T cell repertoires in COVID-19 (dated by TCRdb to about 2020). Library generation was performed with the immunoSEQ multiplex PCR assay. TCRdb provides this immuneACCESS table in a form limited to in-frame rearrangements. Some clones are lacking; in checked studies, under half of them reflect an unresolved V gene, and why the rest are absent is not known. The sample table records about 80,000 clones; approximately 88% of these occur just once. Under 7.5% of the sample is taken by the ten largest. The sample taken for sequencing was peripheral blood. All receptors come from a woman at least 80 years old with acute or convalescent COVID-19.

V and J are TRBV9 and TRBJ1-6; no clear D. Germline CDR1 and CDR2: SGDLS and YYNGEE. The germline V and J ends were trimmed by 4 bases and 0 bases, with 8 bases remaining between them. The CDR3 runs 15 residues. The CDR3 is CASSRGDSYNSPLHF. The CDR3 nucleotides are TGTGCCAGCAGCCGCGGGGACTCCTATAATTCACCCCTCCACTTT.

The genes are TRBV7-2 and TRBJ1-5; D gene ambiguous. The CDR3 sequence is 12 residues long. The V and J ends lost 2 bases and 6 bases respectively, with 5 bases between them. Germline lookup yields CDR1 SGHTA and CDR2 FQGNSA. The CDR3 sequence is CASSLPSQPQHF. As DNA, the CDR3 is TGTGCCAGCAGCTTACCGAGTCAGCCCCAGCATTTT. Full variable domain (remainder filled in from reference TRBV7-2 and TRBJ1-5): GAGVSQSPSNKVTEKGKDVELRCDPISGHTALYWYRQSLGQGLEFLIYFQGNSAPDKSGLPSDRFSAERTGGSVSTLTIQRTQQEDSAVYLCASSLPSQPQHFGDGTRLSIL.

The chain links TRBV7-3 to TRBJ2-5; no clear D gene. Looked up from germline, CDR1 is SGHTA and CDR2 is FQGTGA. Trimming removed 4 bases from V and 5 bases from J, with 11 bases in between. This CDR3 contains 13 residues. Written as DNA, the CDR3 is TGTGCCAGCAGCTCCGGAGTGGGTGAGACCCAGTACTTC. It yields the protein CASSSGVGETQYF.

The rearrangement joins TRBV28 to TRBJ2-2; 7 bases agree with TRBD1. V trimming: 4 bases; J trimming: 7 bases; junction bases outside the gene matches: 9. From germline, CDR1 is MDHEN and CDR2 SYDVKM. This CDR3 is 15 amino acids long. CDR3 protein: CASSSQGDGIGELFF. CDR3 sequence (DNA): TGTGCCAGCAGTTCGCAGGGGGACGGGATCGGGGAGCTGTTTTTT.

This sequence joins TRBV7-2 and TRBJ1-4, with 7 bases fitting TRBD1. The V gene end was trimmed by 5 bases and the J gene end by 1 base; junction bases not matched to a gene: 7. Per germline, CDR1 SGHTA and CDR2 FQGNSA. There are 16 residues in the CDR3. CDR3 sequence: CASSPQGVLTNEKLFF. CDR3 sequence (DNA): TGTGCCAGCAGCCCCCAGGGGGTTCTAACTAATGAAAAACTGTTTTTT.

The chain joins TRBV29-1 to TRBJ2-1; TRBD2 aligns across 15 bases. CDR1 is SQVTM, CDR2 ANQGSEA, per germline. With 3 bases clipped from V and 9 bases from J, the junction kept 6 bases outside the gene matches. The CDR3 has 15 residues. The CDR3 DNA sequence: TGCAGCGTTGATGGGACTAGCGGGAGGTCCACTGAGCAGTTCTTC. This translates into CSVDGTSGRSTEQFF.

In this sample, this clone turned up a few times. The chain employs TRBV7-2 and TRBJ2-3; 8 positions agree with TRBD2. Per the germline V gene, CDR1 is SGHTA and CDR2 is FQGNSA. This CDR3 is 15 amino acids long. V lost 6 bases and J lost 1; bases outside the gene matches: 6. In DNA form, the CDR3 reads TGTGCCAGCAGGCCCAACGGGGGGGGCACAGATACGCAGTATTTT. It translates to CASRPNGGGTDTQYF. The variable domain in full, completed from reference TRBV7-2 and TRBJ2-3, reads GAGVSQSPSNKVTEKGKDVELRCDPISGHTALYWYRQSLGQGLEFLIYFQGNSAPDKSGLPSDRFSAERTGGSVSTLTIQRTQQEDSAVYLCASRPNGGGTDTQYFGPGTRLTVL.

The chain carries TRBV5-1 and TRBJ2-2; D remains unclear. V lost 0 bases, J lost 0 bases, and 9 bases lay in between. CDR1 and CDR2 (germline): SGHRS, YFSETQ. The CDR3 covers 16 residues. This chain's CDR3 is CASSLVGLANTGELFF. The CDR3 nucleotides read TGCGCCAGCAGCTTGGTTGGGCTCGCGAACACCGGGGAGCTGTTTTTT.

V usage is TRBV7-2 and J usage is TRBJ1-2; 9 bases line up with TRBD1. With 2 bases clipped from V and 7 bases from J, the junction kept 5 bases outside the gene matches. Germline CDR1 reads SGHTA; CDR2 reads FQGNSA. The CDR3 is made up of 14 amino acids. The CDR3 DNA is TGTGCCAGCAGCTTACTGGGACAGGGACGTGGCTACACCTTC. Its protein is CASSLLGQGRGYTF.

The rearrangement uses TRBV29-1 and TRBJ1-4; 7 nucleotides match TRBD1. V gave up 5 bases and J gave up 2 bases; unmatched junction bases: 8. Germline V lookup: CDR1 SQVTM, CDR2 ANQGSEA. There are 15 residues in the CDR3. CDR3 amino acids: CSVLQTGATNEKLFF. CDR3 nucleotide sequence: TGCAGCGTTCTTCAAACAGGGGCTACTAATGAAAAACTGTTTTTT.

This sequence joins TRBV7-3 and TRBJ2-3; perhaps TRBD2 as D (5 bases). The ends were cut back, 4 bases at V and 3 bases at J, with 8 bases in the middle. The CDR3 has 13 residues. From germline, CDR1 is SGHTA and CDR2 FQGTGA. In DNA, the CDR3 is TGTGCCAGCAGCTACGGGGAGACAGATACGCAGTATTTT. This translates into CASSYGETDTQYF.

The genes are TRBV5-8 and TRBJ1-3; tentative D call: TRBD1 (6 bases). This CDR3 comprises 16 residues. V was shortened by 6 bases and J by 2 bases, with 18 bases between the two germline ends. Germline CDR1 is SGHTS and CDR2 is YDEGEE. The CDR3 DNA reads TGTGCCAGCAAATTACCAGGGGCACGGCCTGGAAACACCATATATTTT. It yields the protein CASKLPGARPGNTIYF. Complete variable domain (other parts from reference TRBV5-8 and TRBJ1-3): EAGVTQSPTHLIKTRGQQATLRCSPISGHTSVYWYQQALGLGLQFLLWYDEGEERNRGNFPPRFSGRQFPNYSSELNVNALELEDSALYLCASKLPGARPGNTIYFGEGSWLTVV.

The chain links TRBV10-3 to TRBJ1-5; 7 nucleotides agree with TRBD1. The CDR3 has 15 residues. CDR1 ENHRY and CDR2 SYGVKD come from the germline V gene. J lost 0 bases, V lost 5 bases, and 4 bases had no gene match. The CDR3, as DNA: TGTGCCATCAGTAGGGACAGTAATAGCAATCAGCCCCAGCATTTT. Translated, it gives CAISRDSNSNQPQHF.